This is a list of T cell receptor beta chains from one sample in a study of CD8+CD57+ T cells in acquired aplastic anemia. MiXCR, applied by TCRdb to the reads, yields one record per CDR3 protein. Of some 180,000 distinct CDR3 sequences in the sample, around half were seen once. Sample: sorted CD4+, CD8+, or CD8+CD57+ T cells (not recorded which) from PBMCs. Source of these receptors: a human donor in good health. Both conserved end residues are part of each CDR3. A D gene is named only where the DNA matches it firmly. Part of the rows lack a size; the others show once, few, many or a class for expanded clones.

CDR3 protein: CASSYVVNSWAEALF; CDR3 DNA: TGTGCCAGCAGCTACGTCGTTAACAGTTGGGCTGAAGCTCTCTTC; D gene: NA; J gene: TRBJ1-1; clone size: NA; V gene: TRBV12-3/TRBV12-4
CDR3 protein: CASSEGGDYGYTF; CDR3 DNA: TGTGCCAGCAGTGAAGGGGGAGACTATGGCTACACCTTC; D gene: NA; J gene: TRBJ1-2; clone size: NA; V gene: TRBV25-1
CDR3 protein: CASRSSGPSNSPLHF; CDR3 DNA: TGTGCCAGCAGGTCCTCGGGACCGTCAAATTCACCCCTCCACTTT; D gene: NA; J gene: TRBJ1-6; clone size: NA; V gene: TRBV7-9
CDR3 protein: CASSFADLYNEQFF; CDR3 DNA: TGTGCCAGCAGCTTTGCAGACCTATACAATGAGCAGTTCTTC; D gene: NA; J gene: TRBJ2-1; clone size: NA; V gene: TRBV11-2
CDR3 protein: CASSSTTGNTEAFF; CDR3 DNA: TGTGCCAGCAGTTCCACCACGGGGAACACTGAAGCTTTCTTT; D gene: NA; J gene: TRBJ1-1; clone size: NA; V gene: TRBV6-5
CDR3 protein: CASTRDGYTF; CDR3 DNA: TGTGCCAGCACCCGGGATGGCTACACCTTC; D gene: NA; J gene: TRBJ1-2; clone size: NA; V gene: TRBV9
CDR3 protein: CASSAKLGNNEQFF; CDR3 DNA: TGTGCCAGCAGCGCCAAACTAGGTAACAATGAGCAGTTCTTC; D gene: NA; J gene: TRBJ2-1; clone size: once; V gene: TRBV5-4
CDR3 protein: CASKGRLLTDTQYF; CDR3 DNA: TGTGCCAGCAAGGGGAGGCTCCTCACAGATACGCAGTATTTT; D gene: NA; J gene: TRBJ2-3; clone size: many; V gene: TRBV12-3/TRBV12-4
CDR3 protein: CATSQLGQETQYF; CDR3 DNA: TGTGCCACCAGTCAGCTGGGCCAAGAGACCCAGTACTTC; D gene: NA; J gene: TRBJ2-5; clone size: many; V gene: TRBV24-1
CDR3 protein: CASSTRLAAGNYGYTF; CDR3 DNA: TGTGCCAGTAGTACGCGGTTGGCAGCCGGGAACTATGGCTACACCTTC; D gene: NA; J gene: TRBJ1-2; clone size: many; V gene: TRBV19
CDR3 protein: CASSFEGGRSYEQYF; CDR3 DNA: TGTGCCAGCAGCTTCGAGGGGGGCCGGTCCTACGAGCAGTACTTC; D gene: NA; J gene: TRBJ2-7; clone size: NA; V gene: TRBV7-2
CDR3 protein: CASSSGLARGYEQYF; CDR3 DNA: TGTGCCAGCAGTTCCGGCCTTGCTAGGGGCTACGAGCAGTACTTC; D gene: NA; J gene: TRBJ2-7; clone size: many; V gene: TRBV6-2/TRBV6-3
CDR3 protein: CASSVGDRGETQYF; CDR3 DNA: TGTGCCAGCAGCGTAGGGGACAGGGGTGAGACCCAGTACTTC; D gene: TRBD1; J gene: TRBJ2-5; clone size: many; V gene: TRBV9
CDR3 protein: CASSQSEGLYGYTF; CDR3 DNA: TGTGCCAGCAGCCAAAGCGAGGGGCTCTATGGCTACACCTTC; D gene: NA; J gene: TRBJ1-2; clone size: NA; V gene: TRBV4-2
CDR3 protein: CASSQGFRDQETQYF; CDR3 DNA: TGTGCCAGCAGCCAAGGGTTCCGCGACCAAGAGACCCAGTACTTC; D gene: NA; J gene: TRBJ2-5; clone size: NA; V gene: TRBV2
CDR3 protein: CATSRAGFEQYF; CDR3 DNA: TGTGCCACCAGCAGAGCCGGTTTTGAGCAGTACTTC; D gene: NA; J gene: TRBJ2-7; clone size: NA; V gene: TRBV15
CDR3 protein: CSVEGFERDNYGYTF; CDR3 DNA: TGCAGCGTTGAAGGTTTCGAGAGGGATAACTATGGCTACACCTTC; D gene: NA; J gene: TRBJ1-2; clone size: many; V gene: TRBV29-1
CDR3 protein: CASTSFPHLHF; CDR3 DNA: TGTGCCAGCACCTCCTTTCCCCACCTCCACTTT; D gene: NA; J gene: TRBJ1-6; clone size: NA; V gene: TRBV7-9
CDR3 protein: CSASAGGQGANQPQHF; CDR3 DNA: TGCAGTGCTAGTGCCGGTGGACAGGGCGCAAATCAGCCCCAGCATTTT; D gene: TRBD1; J gene: TRBJ1-5; clone size: NA; V gene: TRBV20-1
CDR3 protein: CASSQGDRRSGYTF; CDR3 DNA: TGCGCCAGCAGCCAAGGGGACAGACGATCTGGCTACACCTTC; D gene: TRBD1; J gene: TRBJ1-2; clone size: once; V gene: TRBV5-1
CDR3 protein: CASSPGTGSTGELLF; CDR3 DNA: TGTGCCAGCAGCCCCGGGACAGGGTCCACCGGGGAGCTGCTTTTT; D gene: TRBD1; J gene: TRBJ2-2; clone size: NA; V gene: TRBV5-5
CDR3 protein: CAITDPEDSDNEQSF; CDR3 DNA: TGTGCCATCACCGATCCAGAGGACTCCGACAATGAGCAGTCCTTC; D gene: NA; J gene: TRBJ2-1; clone size: NA; V gene: TRBV10-3
CDR3 protein: CAISESGTGAYGYTF; CDR3 DNA: TGTGCCATCAGTGAGTCCGGGACAGGGGCCTATGGCTACACCTTC; D gene: TRBD1; J gene: TRBJ1-2; clone size: NA; V gene: TRBV10-3
CDR3 protein: CSVGWGRSEEQYF; CDR3 DNA: TGCAGCGTTGGGTGGGGGCGATCTGAGGAGCAGTACTTC; D gene: NA; J gene: TRBJ2-7; clone size: NA; V gene: TRBV29-1
CDR3 protein: CAISESTGPNYGYTF; CDR3 DNA: TGTGCCATCAGTGAGTCGACAGGGCCGAACTATGGCTACACCTTC; D gene: TRBD1; J gene: TRBJ1-2; clone size: NA; V gene: TRBV10-3
CDR3 protein: CASSPVGTGAGYTF; CDR3 DNA: TGCGCCAGCAGCCCCGTGGGGACAGGGGCTGGCTACACCTTC; D gene: TRBD1; J gene: TRBJ1-2; clone size: NA; V gene: TRBV5-1